This section outlines one T cell receptor beta chain sequence together with its context. The data were taken from a study of cytomegalovirus exposure and HLA in healthy donors. The primer mix had 60 Vbeta and 13 Jbeta primers. Using immunoSEQ multiplex PCR, the repertoire was profiled, and TCRdb retains in-frame clones only, with some absent. The data contain approximately 190,000 clones, about nine tenths of them seen just once; the ten biggest clones take up approximately 0.98%. Input material: PBMCs. The receptor was isolated from a boy aged 2 to 9 in good health and CMV-seronegative.

The DNA of the CDR3 is TGTGCCAGCTCACCAGGAGACAGCCCAAATTCACCCCTCCACTTT. This translates into CASSPGDSPNSPLHF. The chain carries TRBV18 and TRBJ1-6, with D possibly being TRBD1 (5 bases). V dropped 2 bases and J dropped 7 bases, with 12 bases sitting between them. The CDR3 consists of 15 residues. The V gene's germline CDR1 is KGHSH and CDR2 LQKENI.